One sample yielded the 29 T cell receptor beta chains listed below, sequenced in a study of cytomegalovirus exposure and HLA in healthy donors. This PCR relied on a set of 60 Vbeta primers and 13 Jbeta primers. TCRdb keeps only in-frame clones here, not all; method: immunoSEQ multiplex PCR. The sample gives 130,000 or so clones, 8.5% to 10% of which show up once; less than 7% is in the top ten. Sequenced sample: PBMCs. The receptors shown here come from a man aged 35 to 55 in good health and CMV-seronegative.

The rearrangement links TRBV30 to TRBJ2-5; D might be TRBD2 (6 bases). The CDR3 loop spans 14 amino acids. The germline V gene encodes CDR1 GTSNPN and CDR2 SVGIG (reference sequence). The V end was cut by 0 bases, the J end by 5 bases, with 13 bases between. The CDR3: CAWSVRPGRETQYF. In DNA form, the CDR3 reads TGTGCCTGGAGTGTACGGCCAGGGAGGGAGACCCAGTACTTC. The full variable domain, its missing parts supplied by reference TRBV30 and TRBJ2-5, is SQTIHQWPATLVQPVGSPLSLECTVEGTSNPNLYWYRQAAGRGLQLLFYSVGIGQISSEVPQNLSASRPQDRQFILSSKKLLLSDSGFYLCAWSVRPGRETQYFGPGTRLLVL.

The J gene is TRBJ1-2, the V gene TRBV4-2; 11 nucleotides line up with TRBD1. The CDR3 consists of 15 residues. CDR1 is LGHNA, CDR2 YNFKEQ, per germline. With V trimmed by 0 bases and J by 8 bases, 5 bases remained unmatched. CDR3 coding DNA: TGTGCCAGCAGCCAAGATAGGGGGACAGGGGGAGGCTACACCTTC. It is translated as CASSQDRGTGGGYTF.

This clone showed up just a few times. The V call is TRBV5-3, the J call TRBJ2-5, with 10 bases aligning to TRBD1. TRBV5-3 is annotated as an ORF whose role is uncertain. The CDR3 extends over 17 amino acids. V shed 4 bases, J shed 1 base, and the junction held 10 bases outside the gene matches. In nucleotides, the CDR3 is TGTGCCAGAAGCGTTACCGGGACAGGGGACGTCCAAGAGACCCAGTACTTC. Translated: CARSVTGTGDVQETQYF.

Here the CDR3 reads CASSREAGGAGEQYF. Here the CDR3 DNA reads TGCGCCAGCAGCCGAGAGGCCGGGGGGGCGGGGGAGCAGTACTTC. The rearrangement uses TRBV4-1 and TRBJ2-7; 8 positions match TRBD2. This CDR3 has 15 residues. The trim removed 4 bases at V and 7 bases at J, leaving 12 bases unmatched. CDR1 MGHRA and CDR2 YSYEKL come from the germline V gene.

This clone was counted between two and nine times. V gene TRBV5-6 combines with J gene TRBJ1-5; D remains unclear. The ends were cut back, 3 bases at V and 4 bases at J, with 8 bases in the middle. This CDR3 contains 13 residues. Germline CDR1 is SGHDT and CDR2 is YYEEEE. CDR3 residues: CASSSNLNQPQHF. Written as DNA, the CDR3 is TGTGCCAGCAGCTCGAATCTAAATCAGCCCCAGCATTTT.

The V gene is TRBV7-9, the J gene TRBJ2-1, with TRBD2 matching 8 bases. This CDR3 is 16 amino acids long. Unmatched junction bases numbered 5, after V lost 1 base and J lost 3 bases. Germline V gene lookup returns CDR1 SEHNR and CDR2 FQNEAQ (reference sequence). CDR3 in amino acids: CASSLEAAGDYNEQFF. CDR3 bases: TGTGCCAGCAGCTTAGAAGCAGCGGGGGACTACAATGAGCAGTTCTTC.

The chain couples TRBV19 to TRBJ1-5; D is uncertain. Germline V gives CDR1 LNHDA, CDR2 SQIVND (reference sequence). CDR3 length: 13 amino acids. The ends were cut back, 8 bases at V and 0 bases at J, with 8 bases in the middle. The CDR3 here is CASQMVSNQPQHF. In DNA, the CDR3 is TGTGCCAGTCAGATGGTTAGCAATCAGCCCCAGCATTTT.

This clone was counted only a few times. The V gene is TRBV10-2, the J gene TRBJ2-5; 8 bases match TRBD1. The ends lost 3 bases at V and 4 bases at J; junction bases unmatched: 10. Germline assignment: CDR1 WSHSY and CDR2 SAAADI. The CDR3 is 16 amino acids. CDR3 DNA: TGCGCCAGCAGTGAAGACGACAGGGGATCAGGAGAGACCCAGTACTTC. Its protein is CASSEDDRGSGETQYF.

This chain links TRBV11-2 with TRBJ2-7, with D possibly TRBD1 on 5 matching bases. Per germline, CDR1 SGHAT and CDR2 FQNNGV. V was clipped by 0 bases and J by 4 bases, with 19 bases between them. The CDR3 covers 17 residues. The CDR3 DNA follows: TGTGCCAGCAGCTTAGATGGGTCGAGGACATCAATGTACGAGCAGTACTTC. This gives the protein CASSLDGSRTSMYEQYF.

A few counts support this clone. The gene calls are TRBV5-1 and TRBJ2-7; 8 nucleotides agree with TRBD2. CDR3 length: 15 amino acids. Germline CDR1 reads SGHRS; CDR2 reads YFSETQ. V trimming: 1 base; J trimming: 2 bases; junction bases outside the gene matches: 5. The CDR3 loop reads CASSLRAGGTYEQYF. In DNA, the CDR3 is TGCGCCAGCAGCTTGAGGGCGGGGGGAACCTACGAGCAGTACTTC. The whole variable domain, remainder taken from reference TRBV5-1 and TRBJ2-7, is KAGVTQTPRYLIKTRGQQVTLSCSPISGHRSVSWYQQTPGQGLQFLFEYFSETQRNKGNFPGRFSGRQFSNSRSEMNVSTLELGDSALYLCASSLRAGGTYEQYFGPGTRLTVT.

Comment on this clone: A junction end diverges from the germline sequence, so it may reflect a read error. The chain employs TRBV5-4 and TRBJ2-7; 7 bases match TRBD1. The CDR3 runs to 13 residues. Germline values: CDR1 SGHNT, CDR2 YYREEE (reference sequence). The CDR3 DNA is TGTGCCAGCAGCTTGGGACAGGGTTACGCGCAGTACTTC. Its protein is CASSLGQGYAQYF.

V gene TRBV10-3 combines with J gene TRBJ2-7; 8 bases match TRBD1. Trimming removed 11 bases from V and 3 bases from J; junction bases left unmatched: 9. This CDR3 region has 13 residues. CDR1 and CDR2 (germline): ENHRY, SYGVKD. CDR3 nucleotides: TGTGCCTCCGACCAGGGGGCCGACTACGAGCAGTACTTC. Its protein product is CASDQGADYEQYF.

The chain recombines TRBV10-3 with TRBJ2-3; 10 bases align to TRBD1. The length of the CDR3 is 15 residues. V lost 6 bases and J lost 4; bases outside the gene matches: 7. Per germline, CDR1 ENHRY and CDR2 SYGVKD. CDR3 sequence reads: CAIRPGQGKSDTQYF. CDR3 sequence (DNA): TGTGCCATCAGGCCGGGACAGGGGAAGTCAGATACGCAGTATTTT.

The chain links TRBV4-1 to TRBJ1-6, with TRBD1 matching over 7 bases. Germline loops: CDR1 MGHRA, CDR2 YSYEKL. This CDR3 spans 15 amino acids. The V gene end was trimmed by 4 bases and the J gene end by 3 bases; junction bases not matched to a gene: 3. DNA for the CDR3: TGCGCCAGCAGCCGAGGACAGGTCTATAATTCACCCCTCCACTTT. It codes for CASSRGQVYNSPLHF.

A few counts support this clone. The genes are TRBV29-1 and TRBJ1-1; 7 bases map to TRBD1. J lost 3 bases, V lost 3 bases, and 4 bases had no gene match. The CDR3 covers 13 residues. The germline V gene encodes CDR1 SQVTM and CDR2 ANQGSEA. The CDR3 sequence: CSVERQGDTEAFF. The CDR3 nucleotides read TGCAGCGTTGAGAGACAGGGCGACACTGAAGCTTTCTTT.

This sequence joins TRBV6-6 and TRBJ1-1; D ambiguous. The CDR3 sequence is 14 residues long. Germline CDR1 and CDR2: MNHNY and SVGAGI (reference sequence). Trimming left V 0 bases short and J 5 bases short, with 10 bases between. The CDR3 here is CASSYSGSGTEAFF. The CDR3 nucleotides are TGTGCCAGCAGTTACTCGGGCAGCGGGACTGAAGCTTTCTTT.

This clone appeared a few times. This chain's CDR3 is CASSFRGSSYEQYF. The CDR3 nucleotides read TGTGCCAGCAGTTTTAGGGGTAGCTCCTACGAGCAGTACTTC. The chain has TRBV28 and TRBJ2-7; the D gene is possibly TRBD1 (5 bases). Germline V lookup: CDR1 MDHEN, CDR2 SYDVKM. The V and J ends lost 3 bases and 0 bases respectively, with 9 bases between them. This CDR3 contains 14 residues. Full variable domain (outside the CDR3, taken from reference TRBV28 and TRBJ2-7): DVKVTQSSRYLVKRTGEKVFLECVQDMDHENMFWYRQDPGLGLRLIYFSYDVKMKEKGDIPEGYSVSREKKERFSLILESASTNQTSMYLCASSFRGSSYEQYFGPGTRLTVT.

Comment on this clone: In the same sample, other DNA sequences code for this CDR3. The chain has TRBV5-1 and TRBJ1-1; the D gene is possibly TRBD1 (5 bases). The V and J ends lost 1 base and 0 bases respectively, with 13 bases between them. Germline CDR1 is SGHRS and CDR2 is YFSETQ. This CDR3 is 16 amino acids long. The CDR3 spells CASSLTRQTMNTEAFF. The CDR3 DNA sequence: TGCGCCAGCAGCTTGACCAGACAGACAATGAACACTGAAGCTTTCTTT.

The CDR3: CASSPGHADNEQFF. The CDR3 DNA follows: TGTGCCAGCTCCCCGGGACACGCCGACAATGAGCAGTTCTTC. This chain joins TRBV18 and TRBJ2-1; maybe TRBD1 (6 bases). V was pared by 6 bases and J by 5 bases, with 14 bases between. This CDR3 has 14 residues. Looked up from germline, CDR1 is KGHSH and CDR2 is LQKENI.

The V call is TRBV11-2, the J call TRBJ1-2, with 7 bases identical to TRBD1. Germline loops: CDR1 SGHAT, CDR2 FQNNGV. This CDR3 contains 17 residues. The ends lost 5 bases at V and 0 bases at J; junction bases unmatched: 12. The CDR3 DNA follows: TGTGCCAGCAGCACCAGGGGGGACACCGTAGCTAACTATGGCTACACCTTC. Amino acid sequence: CASSTRGDTVANYGYTF.

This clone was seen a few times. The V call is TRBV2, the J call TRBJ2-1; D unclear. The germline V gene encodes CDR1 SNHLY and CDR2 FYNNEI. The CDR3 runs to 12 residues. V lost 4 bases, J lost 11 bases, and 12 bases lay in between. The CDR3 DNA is TGTGCCAGCAGTGCGTCCCCCCACAAGCAGTTCTTC. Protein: CASSASPHKQFF.

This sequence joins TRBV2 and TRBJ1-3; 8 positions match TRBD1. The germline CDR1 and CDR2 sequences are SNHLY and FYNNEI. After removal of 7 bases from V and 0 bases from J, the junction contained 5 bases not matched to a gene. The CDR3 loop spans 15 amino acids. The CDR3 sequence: CASMGQETSGNTIYF. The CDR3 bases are TGTGCCAGCATGGGACAGGAAACCTCTGGAAACACCATATATTTT.

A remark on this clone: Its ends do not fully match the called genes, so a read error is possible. The CDR3 nucleotides are TGTGCCAGCATCGAGGGACAGGGGGGTCCCTATGACTACACCTTC. As protein: CASIEGQGGPYDYTF. The chain employs TRBV6-6 and TRBJ1-2; 11 bases align to TRBD1. The germline CDR1 and CDR2 sequences are MNHNY and SVGAGI (reference sequence). This CDR3 spans 15 amino acids.

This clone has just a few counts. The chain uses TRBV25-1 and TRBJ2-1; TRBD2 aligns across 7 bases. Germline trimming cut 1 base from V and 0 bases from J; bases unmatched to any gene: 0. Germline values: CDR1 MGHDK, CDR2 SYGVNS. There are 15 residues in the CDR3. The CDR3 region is CASSEWGGSYNEQFF. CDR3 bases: TGTGCCAGCAGTGAATGGGGGGGCTCCTACAATGAGCAGTTCTTC.

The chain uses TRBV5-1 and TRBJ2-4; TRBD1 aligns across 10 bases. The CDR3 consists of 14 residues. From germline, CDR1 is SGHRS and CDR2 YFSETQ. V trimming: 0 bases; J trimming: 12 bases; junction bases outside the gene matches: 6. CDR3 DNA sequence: TGCGCCAGCAGCTTGGCGGAGACAGGGGGCGCTCAGTACTTC. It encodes CASSLAETGGAQYF.

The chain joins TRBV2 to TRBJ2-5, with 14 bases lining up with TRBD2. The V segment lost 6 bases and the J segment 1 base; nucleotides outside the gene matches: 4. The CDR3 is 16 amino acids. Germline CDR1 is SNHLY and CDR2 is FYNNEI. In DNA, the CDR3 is TGTGCCAGCAGGGGGACTAGCGGGGGCCCCCAAGAGACCCAGTACTTC. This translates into CASRGTSGGPQETQYF.

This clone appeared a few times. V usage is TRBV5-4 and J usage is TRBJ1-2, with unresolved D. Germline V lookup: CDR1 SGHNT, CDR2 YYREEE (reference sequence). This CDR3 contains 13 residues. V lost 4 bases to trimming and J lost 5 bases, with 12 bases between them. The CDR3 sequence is CASSTIDFYGYTF. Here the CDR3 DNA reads TGTGCCAGCAGCACTATCGACTTTTATGGCTACACCTTC.

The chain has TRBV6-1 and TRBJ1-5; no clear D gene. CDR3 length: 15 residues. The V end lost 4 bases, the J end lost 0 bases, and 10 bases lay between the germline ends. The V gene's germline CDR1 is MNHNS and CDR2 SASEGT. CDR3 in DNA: TGTGCCAGCAGTGGAAGGAGCTATAGCAATCAGCCCCAGCATTTT. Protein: CASSGRSYSNQPQHF.

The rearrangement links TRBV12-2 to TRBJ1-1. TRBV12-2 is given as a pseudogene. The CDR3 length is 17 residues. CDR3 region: CASQLTHGRSRNTEAFF. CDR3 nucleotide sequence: TGTGCAAGTCAACTAACCCACGGGAGAAGCCGAAACACTGAAGCTTTCTTT.